A single sample is the source of the 2 T cell receptor beta chains below, sequenced in a study of shared clonotypes between healthy human individuals (TCRdb year 2020). The library was produced with the immunoSEQ multiplex PCR assay. TCRdb stores this immuneACCESS table with in-frame sequences only. Part of the clones is absent; in the studies checked, under half of the shortfall reflects unresolved V genes, and no reason is known for the rest. A total of 2,500,000 or so clones appear in this sample, around 92% of them only once. The top ten constitute approximately 0.41% of the sample. The sample taken for sequencing was naive CD4+ T cells from PBMCs. The cell subset or site label of this sample denotes: CD45RA+ positively selected. These receptors originate from a man between 18 and 29 years old in good health. Some clones in this sample may be carry-over from other donors' samples.

The gene calls are TRBV2 and TRBJ2-2, with 11 bases matching TRBD1. The germline CDR1 and CDR2 sequences are SNHLY and FYNNEI. V gave up 9 bases and J gave up 0 bases; unmatched junction bases: 6. This CDR3 has 16 residues. The CDR3 nucleotides read TGTGCCAGTAGGACAGGGGGCGATGCGAACACCGGGGAGCTGTTTTTT. Its protein is CASRTGGDANTGELFF.

The V and J genes are TRBV5-4 and TRBJ1-1, with D uncertain. The V and J ends lost 3 bases and 0 bases respectively, with 12 bases between them. The CDR3 sequence is 15 residues long. Germline-derived CDR1 and CDR2 are SGHNT and YYREEE (reference sequence). This CDR3 reads CASSYGGLMNTEAFF. CDR3 sequence (DNA): TGTGCCAGCAGCTACGGCGGCCTGATGAACACTGAAGCTTTCTTT.